This T cell receptor beta chain was sequenced for a study of cytotoxic CD8 clonotypes in ibrutinib-treated CLL. Turning to the study itself: Of a cohort that held around 11 relapsed/refractory and some 15 treatment-naive patients, around 18 were IGHV unmutated. Study-wide results and limits: Sustained-remission patients were sampled at different times than progressing patients were. Starting clonality was above that of age-matched healthy donors and tracked circulating CD8+ T-cell counts.

Germline CDR1 reads GTSNPN; CDR2 reads SVGIG (reference sequence). The V end was cut by 5 bases, the J end by 4 bases, with 11 bases between. There are 12 residues in the CDR3. This clone has just a few counts. Antigen: not known. The data were produced by immunoSEQ multiplex PCR, yet TCRdb's version contains in-frame clones alone and is incomplete. The data show about 160,000 clones, around 80% seen once. This receptor was obtained from a human donor with chronic lymphocytic leukemia. Sequenced material: PBMCs, taken after 24 months of ibrutinib treatment. This sequence joins TRBV30 and TRBJ1-1; D not certain. The CDR3 loop reads CAWGRLGTEAFF. The CDR3 bases are TGTGCCTGGGGGCGTCTGGGCACTGAAGCTTTCTTT.